This passage covers 21 T cell receptor beta chains from one sample sequenced in a study of blood T cells in healthy people across ages. Using a J-beta primer mix together with a sample-barcoded 5' primer, a second PCR was run for about 7 to 12 cycles. Each CDR3 protein is one row after TCRdb ran MiXCR on the 5' RACE reads. This table has about 620,000 distinct CDR3 sequences, under 25% appearing once. Sequenced input: blood. These receptors came from a man aged 70-80 years in good health.

The rearrangement links TRBV5-1 to TRBJ1-2; 7 nucleotides agree with TRBD1. Trimming removed 1 base from V and 4 bases from J; junction bases left unmatched: 4. CDR3 length equals 14 residues. In germline, CDR1 is SGHRS, CDR2 YFSETQ. The CDR3 nucleotides read TGCGCCAGCAGCTTGACAGGGGAGTTCTATGGCTACACCTTC. It encodes CASSLTGEFYGYTF. Full variable domain (remainder filled in from reference TRBV5-1 and TRBJ1-2): KAGVTQTPRYLIKTRGQQVTLSCSPISGHRSVSWYQQTPGQGLQFLFEYFSETQRNKGNFPGRFSGRQFSNSRSEMNVSTLELGDSALYLCASSLTGEFYGYTFGSGTRLTVV.

This clonotype was counted a few times. The rearrangement links TRBV28 to TRBJ2-7; TRBD2 aligns across 8 bases. The CDR3 runs 13 residues. Germline CDR1 reads MDHEN; CDR2 reads SYDVKM. V gave up 6 bases and J gave up 3 bases; unmatched junction bases: 4. In nucleotides, the CDR3 is TGTGCCAGCAGCCAAGCGGGAGTCTACGAGCAGTACTTC. Its protein is CASSQAGVYEQYF. Combining the CDR3 with reference TRBV28 and TRBJ2-7 gives the whole variable domain DVKVTQSSRYLVKRTGEKVFLECVQDMDHENMFWYRQDPGLGLRLIYFSYDVKMKEKGDIPEGYSVSREKKERFSLILESASTNQTSMYLCASSQAGVYEQYFGPGTRLTVT.

This clonotype was counted a few times. The CDR3 loop is CASSFYTEAFF. The CDR3 region has the DNA TGTGCCAGCAGCTTCTACACTGAAGCTTTCTTT. The chain links TRBV5-6 to TRBJ1-1, with unresolved D. Trimming cost V 2 bases and J 3 bases, with 2 bases left between them. This CDR3 contains 11 residues. Germline CDR1 is SGHDT and CDR2 is YYEEEE.

The chain combines TRBV4-1 with TRBJ2-3; no clear D. The germline V and J ends were trimmed by 0 bases and 8 bases, with 6 bases remaining between them. The CDR3 runs 12 residues. Germline loops: CDR1 MGHRA, CDR2 YSYEKL. CDR3 DNA: TGCGCCAGCAGCCAAGAGGAACGTACGCAGTATTTT. Its protein is CASSQEERTQYF.

The V and J genes are TRBV20-1 and TRBJ2-4; possibly TRBD1 or TRBD2 for D (5 bases each). The V gene's germline CDR1 is DFQATT and CDR2 SNEGSKA (reference sequence). V was shortened by 3 bases and J by 9 bases, with 18 bases between the two germline ends. The CDR3 has 14 residues. DNA for the CDR3: TGCAGTGCTAGCCCGGGACGGCTAATAGGCATTCAGTACTTC. Translated, it gives CSASPGRLIGIQYF.

The chain links TRBV20-1 to TRBJ1-5; TRBD1 matches 9 bases. CDR1 and CDR2 from the germline V gene are DFQATT and SNEGSKA (reference sequence). V shed 5 bases and J 8 bases; nucleotides not matched to a gene: 7. The CDR3 spans 13 residues. CDR3 bases: TGCAGTGCTTCACAGGGGGCAGTGGAGCCCCAGCATTTT. Translating gives CSASQGAVEPQHF.

The chain uses TRBV28 and TRBJ2-7; 8 bases are shared with TRBD2. The germline V gene has CDR1 MDHEN and CDR2 SYDVKM. There are 15 residues in the CDR3. J lost 5 bases, V lost 4 bases, and 10 bases had no gene match. The CDR3 sequence is CASSSGAGGGHEQYF. The CDR3 nucleotides are TGTGCCAGCAGTTCCGGCGCGGGAGGAGGCCACGAGCAGTACTTC.

The V and J genes are TRBV5-1 and TRBJ2-1; D is possibly TRBD1 (5 bases). Germline V gives CDR1 SGHRS, CDR2 YFSETQ. The length of the CDR3 is 12 residues. V was trimmed by 2 bases and J by 10 bases, leaving 10 bases between them. The CDR3 is CASSLEKGEQFF. The CDR3 DNA follows: TGCGCCAGCAGCTTAGAAAAGGGGGAGCAGTTCTTC.

This clonotype came up a few times. This sequence joins TRBV2 and TRBJ2-1; D is unclear. Trimming took 2 bases from V and 7 from J, leaving 6 bases between them. This CDR3 contains 12 residues. Looked up from germline, CDR1 is SNHLY and CDR2 is FYNNEI. The CDR3 here is CASSETRNEQFF. In DNA form, the CDR3 reads TGTGCCAGCAGTGAAACGCGGAATGAGCAGTTCTTC.

V is TRBV5-1 and J is TRBJ2-6; TRBD1 agrees at 8 bases. The germline V gene has CDR1 SGHRS and CDR2 YFSETQ. There are 17 residues in the CDR3. V gave up 6 bases and J gave up 0 bases; unmatched junction bases: 8. The CDR3 bases are TGCGCCAGCACCTCCGGGACAGGAAGCTCTGGGGCCAACGTCCTGACTTTC. It specifies CASTSGTGSSGANVLTF.

Here the CDR3 reads CASRRESGELFF. In nucleotides, the CDR3 is TGTGCCAGCAGGAGGGAGTCCGGGGAGCTGTTTTTT. The V gene is TRBV28, the J gene TRBJ2-2; TRBD2 is a possible D gene (5 bases). V gave up 6 bases and J gave up 6 bases, with 8 bases separating them. The CDR3 spans 12 residues. CDR1 MDHEN and CDR2 SYDVKM come from the germline V gene.

The chain employs TRBV20-1 and TRBJ1-1; 8 bases line up with TRBD1. The germline CDR1 and CDR2 sequences are DFQATT and SNEGSKA (reference sequence). CDR3 length equals 14 residues. With V trimmed by 0 bases and J by 8 bases, 8 bases remained unmatched. The CDR3 loop is CSARDTNRGKEAFF. The CDR3 coding sequence is TGCAGTGCTAGAGATACGAACAGGGGGAAGGAAGCTTTCTTT.

This chain connects TRBV20-1 to TRBJ2-3; possible D gene TRBD2, 5 bases. Trimming took off 6 bases at V and 4 bases at J, with 14 bases between the two ends. The CDR3 spans 13 residues. Per the germline V gene, CDR1 is DFQATT and CDR2 is SNEGSKA (reference sequence). The CDR3: CSASTSGADTQYF. In DNA, the CDR3 is TGCAGTGCCTCAACTAGTGGAGCAGATACGCAGTATTTT.

This clonotype occurred a few times. The chain couples TRBV29-1 to TRBJ1-2; the D is unclear. The CDR3 covers 13 residues. Per the germline V gene, CDR1 is SQVTM and CDR2 is ANQGSEA. V lost 6 bases and J lost 4, with 15 bases in between. In DNA form, the CDR3 reads TGCAGCGTCGGAGGGTCTGTCTCCTATGGCTACACCTTC. It is translated as CSVGGSVSYGYTF. The full variable domain, rest sourced from reference TRBV29-1 and TRBJ1-2, is SAVISQKPSRDICQRGTSLTIQCQVDSQVTMMFWYRQQPGQSLTLIATANQGSEATYESGFVIDKFPISRPNLTFSTLTVSNMSPEDSSIYLCSVGGSVSYGYTFGSGTRLTVV.

This clonotype was seen only a few times. The chain employs TRBV12-3 or TRBV12-4 and TRBJ1-5; D gene uncertain. The CDR3 is 13 residues long. V lost 4 bases and J lost 11, with 15 bases in between. This CDR3 reads CASSSTRTTAQHF. For the CDR3, the DNA is TGTGCCAGCAGTTCAACACGGACTACGGCCCAGCATTTT.

In its sample, this clonotype was seen many times. The chain links TRBV14 to TRBJ2-1; D possibly corresponds to TRBD2 (5 bases). From germline, CDR1 is SGHDN and CDR2 FVKESK. Trimming removed 4 bases at V and 4 bases at J, with 8 bases between. CDR3 length: 13 residues. The CDR3, as DNA: TGTGCCAGCAGCCCGACTATATACAATGAGCAGTTCTTC. It encodes CASSPTIYNEQFF. The full variable domain, with the rest looked up from reference TRBV14 and TRBJ2-1, is EAGVTQFPSHSVIEKGQTVTLRCDPISGHDNLYWYRRVMGKEIKFLLHFVKESKQDESGMPNNRFLAERTGGTYSTLKVQPAELEDSGVYFCASSPTIYNEQFFGPGTRLTVL.

This clonotype was seen more than once but under ten times. One end of the junction does not line up with germline, which may come from a read error. The chain combines TRBV20-1 with TRBJ2-7; weak D call: TRBD1 (6 bases). This CDR3 contains 14 residues. CDR1 and CDR2 from the germline V gene are DFQATT and SNEGSKA (reference sequence). The chain's CDR3 is CSARGRDTYYGQYF. The DNA of the CDR3 is TGCAGTGCTCGTGGCCGGGACACCTACTACGGGCAGTACTTC.

The chain joins TRBV12-3 or TRBV12-4 to TRBJ2-5; D may be TRBD1 (5 bases). V gave up 6 bases and J gave up 5 bases, with 16 bases separating them. CDR3 length: 14 residues. The CDR3 nucleotides are TGTGCCAGCAGCCCCAACGGACATGTGGAGACCCAGTACTTC. Its translation is CASSPNGHVETQYF.

This clonotype has more than one count but fewer than ten. This chain links TRBV6-5 with TRBJ2-1, with 13 bases aligning to TRBD2. V trimming: 4 bases; J trimming: 6 bases; junction bases outside the gene matches: 6. Germline values: CDR1 MNHEY, CDR2 SVGAGI. The CDR3 length is 16 residues. This CDR3 reads CASSSPLAGGFNEQFF. CDR3 DNA sequence: TGTGCCAGCAGTTCCCCACTAGCGGGAGGGTTCAATGAGCAGTTCTTC.

This chain connects TRBV6-1 to TRBJ2-7; 8 positions agree with TRBD2. CDR1 is MNHNS and CDR2 is SASEGT in the germline V gene. The CDR3 is 16 residues long. The junction had 8 bases not matched to a gene; V was cut back by 4 bases and J by 0 bases. The CDR3 region is CASSATSGTLSYEQYF. The CDR3 DNA follows: TGTGCCAGCAGTGCTACTAGCGGTACTCTCTCCTACGAGCAGTACTTC.

The genes are TRBV12-3 or TRBV12-4 and TRBJ2-3, with 9 bases aligning to TRBD1. There are 14 residues in the CDR3. Trimming took 10 bases from V and 0 from J; bases not matched to a gene: 5. The CDR3 region has the DNA TGTGCCACAAACAGGGGGCGAAGCACAGATACGCAGTATTTT. It specifies CATNRGRSTDTQYF.